This T cell receptor (beta chain) appears in the sequencing data of a study of blood T cells in healthy people across ages. Study in general: Researchers report that template switching captured about one barcoded beta molecule per two T cells. Study results and caveats: Roughly linear age-related decline in beta diversity appeared, significant by age 40.

A second PCR of about 6 to 11 cycles used a sample-barcoded 5' primer and a J-beta primer mix. TCRdb recomputed calls from the 5' RACE reads with MiXCR, one row per CDR3 protein. The top ten hold 23% of the sample, which has 1,800,000 or so distinct CDR3 sequences, 30% to 40% seen once. With respect to this clonotype: Its specificity is not known.

This receptor was obtained from a human donor in good health. Sequences were obtained from blood.

CDR3 coding DNA: TGTGCCAGCTCACCAGTCGCAGGGGGTGAGACAGATACGCAGTATTTT. It translates to CASSPVAGGETDTQYF. The V call is TRBV18, the J call TRBJ2-3; 7 bases map to TRBD1. With 2 bases clipped from V and 3 bases from J, the junction kept 8 bases outside the gene matches. The CDR3 spans 16 residues. Germline V lookup: CDR1 KGHSH, CDR2 LQKENI.